A selection of T cell receptor beta chains follows, all from one sample in a study of beta chain features in type 1 diabetes. Libraries were prepared by immunoSEQ multiplex PCR; TCRdb keeps only in-frame clonotypes and omits some of them. This repertoire shows hundreds of thousands of clones, roughly 13% found once; its top ten account for roughly 0.024%. The source material was naive CD4+ T cells from blood. The receptors stem from a woman aged 40 to 50 in good health. CDR3s leave out the opening cysteine and the closing phenylalanine or tryptophan. Expanded clones get a size class; other rows say once, few or many, or leave the size out.

clone size: once; V gene: TRBV6-5; CDR3 protein: ASRTRQGNYGYT
clone size: -; V gene: TRBV4-2; CDR3 protein: ASSQERETQY
clone size: few; V gene: TRBV7-2; CDR3 protein: ASSLGPRETQY
clone size: few; V gene: TRBV19; CDR3 protein: ASSTTISTDTQY
clone size: few; V gene: TRBV18; CDR3 protein: ASSPPLGSGVTDTQY
clone size: -; V gene: TRBV7-2; CDR3 protein: ASSPGTSGDTQY
clone size: -; V gene: TRBV5-1; CDR3 protein: ASSLVYTGELF
clone size: -; V gene: TRBV15; CDR3 protein: ASGGPSTDTQY
clone size: few; V gene: TRBV11-2; CDR3 protein: ASSRIQGDVHEQY
clone size: few; V gene: TRBV7-9; CDR3 protein: ASSSQGGQPQH
clone size: few; V gene: TRBV7-2; CDR3 protein: ASSLRGQDLNEQF
clone size: -; V gene: TRBV9; CDR3 protein: ASSVGRGPFYGYT
clone size: -; V gene: TRBV11-1; CDR3 protein: ASSQGGEQPQH
clone size: few; V gene: TRBV9; CDR3 protein: ASSWGTGGAAGYT
clone size: few; V gene: TRBV19; CDR3 protein: ASISSGTLRGPQH
clone size: -; V gene: TRBV4-2; CDR3 protein: ASSQERSSGNTIY
clone size: few; V gene: TRBV4-1; CDR3 protein: ASSQLAGTGDYGYT
clone size: -; V gene: TRBV9; CDR3 protein: ASSVGEGQPQH
clone size: few; V gene: TRBV27; CDR3 protein: ASSPTSTGGRGYT
clone size: -; V gene: TRBV9; CDR3 protein: ASSVASLAVGDTQY
clone size: many; V gene: TRBV5-4; CDR3 protein: ASSGPIGGEQF
clone size: -; V gene: TRBV5-1; CDR3 protein: ASSAGPAGGELF
clone size: -; V gene: TRBV10-3; CDR3 protein: ATENGGAATNEQY
clone size: few; V gene: TRBV5-1; CDR3 protein: ASNRAATSGGQETQY
clone size: -; V gene: TRBV5-5; CDR3 protein: ASSPGDLNYGYT
clone size: -; V gene: TRBV5-6; CDR3 protein: ASSSGGGRETQY
clone size: few; V gene: TRBV5-6; CDR3 protein: ASSLAGENQPQH
clone size: -; V gene: TRBV12-5; CDR3 protein: ASGISTGGETQY
clone size: -; V gene: TRBV18; CDR3 protein: ASSEQETQY
clone size: -; V gene: TRBV29-1; CDR3 protein: SSPSLAGGPDTQY
clone size: -; V gene: TRBV25-1; CDR3 protein: ASSEGRAGEKLF
clone size: few; V gene: TRBV4-3; CDR3 protein: ASSQDLTGWQETQY
clone size: few; V gene: TRBV5-1; CDR3 protein: ASSQGQGEETQY
clone size: many; V gene: TRBV29-1; CDR3 protein: SVMGRANTGELF
clone size: few; V gene: TRBV7-9; CDR3 protein: ASSSGQGARYGYT
clone size: few; V gene: TRBV19; CDR3 protein: ASRRAINEKLF
clone size: -; V gene: TRBV7-2; CDR3 protein: ASSLDRGNEKLF
clone size: few; V gene: TRBV9; CDR3 protein: ASSERGAGGLYNEQF
clone size: few; V gene: TRBV5-6; CDR3 protein: ASSFLDRAEAF
clone size: -; V gene: TRBV19; CDR3 protein: ASSESWGPPNEQF
clone size: -; V gene: TRBV9; CDR3 protein: ASSVSGSVNQPQH
clone size: -; V gene: TRBV7-2; CDR3 protein: ASSLDSGGFYNEQF
clone size: few; V gene: TRBV7-2; CDR3 protein: ASSLTPRLLNEQF
clone size: -; V gene: TRBV29-1; CDR3 protein: SVENTGDSYNEQF
clone size: -; V gene: TRBV5-4; CDR3 protein: ASKFRTGTNYGYT